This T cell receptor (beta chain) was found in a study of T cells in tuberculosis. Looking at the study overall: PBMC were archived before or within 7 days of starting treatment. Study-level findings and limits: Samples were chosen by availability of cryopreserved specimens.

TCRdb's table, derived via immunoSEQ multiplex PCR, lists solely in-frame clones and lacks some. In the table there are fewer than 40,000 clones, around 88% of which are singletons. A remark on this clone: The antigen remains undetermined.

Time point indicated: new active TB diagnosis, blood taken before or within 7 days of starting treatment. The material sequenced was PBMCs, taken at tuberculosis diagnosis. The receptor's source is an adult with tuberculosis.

CDR3 bases: TGTGCTAGTTCCCAGGGGGGTAATGAAAAACTGTTTTTT. It codes for CASSQGGNEKLFF. V usage is TRBV12-5 and J usage is TRBJ1-4; 7 positions agree with TRBD1. V dropped 8 bases and J dropped 4; count of bases not matched to a gene: 4. This CDR3 spans 13 amino acids. Germline CDR1 is LGHNT and CDR2 is FRNRAP.